This T cell receptor (beta chain) was identified in a study of blood T cell repertoires in COVID-19. The wider study: Whether acute or convalescent, the COVID-19 samples came from the United States, Italy and Spain. From T cells, B-cell-depleted T cells, or PBMCs came the material, which was cDNA or gDNA.

Germline values: CDR1 SGDLS, CDR2 YYNGEE. The V gene lost 4 bases and the J gene lost 7 bases, with 12 bases spanning the gap. The CDR3 extends over 14 amino acids. In the study's own analysis: From reference gene primer amplification, estimates of nucleated cell counts were derived. Method: immunoSEQ multiplex PCR; TCRdb's copy keeps in-frame clones and lacks some. V, J and clone size are taken as reported in that table, and D and trimming were inferred from the DNA itself. The profile shows about 500,000 clones, 87% of them singletons. Each recovered donor of Cohort 3 presented with two negative PCRs, clearance, or symptom resolution.

This TCR was recovered from a woman between 18 and 29 years old who had recovered from COVID-19. The gene calls are TRBV9 and TRBJ1-6, with D unclear. The source material was PBMCs or T cells enriched from blood (not recorded which). The CDR3, as DNA: TGTGCCAGCAGCCTCGGTCCTTCAAATTCACCCCTCCACTTT. Its translation is CASSLGPSNSPLHF. Complete variable domain (other parts from reference TRBV9 and TRBJ1-6): DSGVTQTPKHLITATGQRVTLRCSPRSGDLSVYWYQQSLDQGLQFLIQYYNGEERAKGNILERFSAQQFPDLHSELNLSSLELGDSALYFCASSLGPSNSPLHFGNGTRLTVT.